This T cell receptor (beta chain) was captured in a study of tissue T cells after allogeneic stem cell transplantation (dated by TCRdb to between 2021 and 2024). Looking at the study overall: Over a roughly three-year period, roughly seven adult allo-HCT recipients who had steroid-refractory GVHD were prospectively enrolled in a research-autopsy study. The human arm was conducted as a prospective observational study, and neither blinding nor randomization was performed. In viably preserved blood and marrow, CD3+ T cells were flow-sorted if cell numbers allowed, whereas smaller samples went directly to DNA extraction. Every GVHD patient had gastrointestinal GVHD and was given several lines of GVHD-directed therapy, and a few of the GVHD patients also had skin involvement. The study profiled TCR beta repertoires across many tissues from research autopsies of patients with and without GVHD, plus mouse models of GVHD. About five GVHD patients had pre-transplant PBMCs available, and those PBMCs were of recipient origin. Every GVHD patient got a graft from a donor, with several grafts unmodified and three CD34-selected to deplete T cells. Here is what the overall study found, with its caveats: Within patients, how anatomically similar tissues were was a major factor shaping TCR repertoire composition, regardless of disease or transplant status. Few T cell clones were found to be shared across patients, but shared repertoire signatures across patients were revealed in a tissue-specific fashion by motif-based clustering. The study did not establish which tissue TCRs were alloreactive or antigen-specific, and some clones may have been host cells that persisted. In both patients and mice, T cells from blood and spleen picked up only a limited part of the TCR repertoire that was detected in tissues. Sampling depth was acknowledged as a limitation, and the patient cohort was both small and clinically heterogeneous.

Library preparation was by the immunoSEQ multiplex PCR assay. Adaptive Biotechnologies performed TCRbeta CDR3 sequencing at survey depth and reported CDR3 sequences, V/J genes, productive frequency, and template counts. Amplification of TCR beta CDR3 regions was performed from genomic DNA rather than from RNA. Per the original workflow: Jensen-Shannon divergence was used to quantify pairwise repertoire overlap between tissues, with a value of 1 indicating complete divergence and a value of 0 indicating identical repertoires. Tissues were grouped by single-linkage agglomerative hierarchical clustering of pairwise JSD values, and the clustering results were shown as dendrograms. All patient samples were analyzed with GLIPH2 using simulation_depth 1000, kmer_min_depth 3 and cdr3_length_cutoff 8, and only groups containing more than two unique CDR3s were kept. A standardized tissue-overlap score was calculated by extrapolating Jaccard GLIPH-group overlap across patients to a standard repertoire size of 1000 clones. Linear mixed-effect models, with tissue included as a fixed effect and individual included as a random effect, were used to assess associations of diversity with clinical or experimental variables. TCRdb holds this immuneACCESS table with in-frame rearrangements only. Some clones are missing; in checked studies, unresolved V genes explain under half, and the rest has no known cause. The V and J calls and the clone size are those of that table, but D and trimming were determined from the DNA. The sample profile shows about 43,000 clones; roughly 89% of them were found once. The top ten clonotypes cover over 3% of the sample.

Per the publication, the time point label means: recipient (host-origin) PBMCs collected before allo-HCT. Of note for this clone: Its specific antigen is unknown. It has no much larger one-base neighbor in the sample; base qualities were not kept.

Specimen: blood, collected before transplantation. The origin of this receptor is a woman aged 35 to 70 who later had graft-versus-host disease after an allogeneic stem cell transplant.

CDR3 loop: CASSQGTVNTEAFF. The DNA is as follows: TGTGCCAGCAGCCAAGGGACGGTGAACACTGAAGCTTTCTTT. This chain is built from TRBV7-9 and TRBJ1-1; the D region possibly corresponds to TRBD1 (5 bases align). CDR1 SEHNR and CDR2 FQNEAQ were looked up in the germline V gene (reference sequence). Including cysteine and phenylalanine, the CDR3 has 14 amino acids. The read is trimmed to its CDR3 DNA, 42 bases read in frame from base 1. V loses 5 bases, J loses 0 bases, and the germline ends lie 10 bases apart.